This T cell receptor beta chain was identified in a study of patients and donors after allogeneic stem cell transplantation. The V gene end was trimmed by 5 bases and the J gene end by 4 bases; junction bases not matched to a gene: 10. The germline V gene encodes CDR1 SEHNR and CDR2 FQNEAQ (reference sequence). CDR3 length: 16 amino acids. A single record per CDR3 protein comes from TCRdb applying MiXCR to the RT-PCR reads. The sample carries roughly 940,000 distinct CDR3 sequences, under 20% recorded once. The V call is TRBV7-9, the J call TRBJ2-1; 8 positions match TRBD2. This receptor was identified in a human donor who was either an allogeneic HSCT recipient or a stem cell or donor lymphocyte infusion donor (not recorded which). It is not recorded whose cells these are; they may come from a transplant donor. The sample comprised blood, either unsorted or a sorted T cell fraction (not recorded which). The CDR3 DNA sequence: TGTGCCAGCAGCCGACGGGGGGGCCTCGGATACAATGAGCAGTTCTTC. This sequence encodes CASSRRGGLGYNEQFF.